These T cell receptor beta chains were read from a single sample in a study of blood T cell repertoires in COVID-19. TCRdb's copy holds only in-frame clones and misses some; the assay was immunoSEQ multiplex PCR. The table shows about 270,000 clones, with 85% to 90% occurring only once. Sequencing was done on a sample of PBMCs or T cells enriched from blood (not recorded which). These receptors were taken from a woman aged 18-29 years who had recovered from COVID-19. CDR3s include the opening cysteine and the closing phenylalanine or tryptophan. A D gene is named only where the DNA matches it firmly. A row's size may be missing; if present it is once, few, many or a size class.

D gene	clone size	J gene	V gene	CDR3 DNA	CDR3 protein
TRBD2	NA	TRBJ2-1	TRBV4-1	TGCGCCAGCAGCCCCGGGACTAGCGGGGCTTCGGGGTTCTTC	CASSPGTSGASGFF
TRBD1	NA	TRBJ1-4	TRBV25-1	TGTGCCAGCCTGGGACAGGGGTATGAAAAACTGTTTTTT	CASLGQGYEKLFF
NA	NA	TRBJ1-1	TRBV5-4	TGTGCCAGCAGCTCTTTGACACAAAACACTGAAGCTTTCTTT	CASSSLTQNTEAFF
NA	NA	TRBJ1-2	TRBV18	TGTGCCAGCTCACCCGCTAATGGGGGCGGCTACACCTTC	CASSPANGGGYTF
TRBD1	NA	TRBJ1-2	TRBV19	TGTGCCAGTAGTCCCGGGACAGGGTATAACTATGGCTACACCTTC	CASSPGTGYNYGYTF
TRBD1	NA	TRBJ1-2	TRBV5-6	TGTGCCAGCACCGTTGGGACAGGGCCCTATGGCTACACCTTC	CASTVGTGPYGYTF
NA	NA	TRBJ1-1	TRBV29-1	TGCAGCGTTGAGTGGGGGGAGGGGAACACTGAAGCTTTCTTT	CSVEWGEGNTEAFF
NA	NA	TRBJ1-2	TRBV2	TGTGCCAGCAGTGTAAAGCAGGGGAGAAATGGCTACACCTTC	CASSVKQGRNGYTF
NA	NA	TRBJ1-2	TRBV5-5	TGTGCCAGCAGCTTGGGTCCAGAACCCTATGGCTACACCTTC	CASSLGPEPYGYTF
TRBD1	NA	TRBJ2-5	TRBV6-1	TGTGCCAGCAGTGTTAGGACAGGGACCTACCAAGAGACCCAGTACTTC	CASSVRTGTYQETQYF
NA	NA	TRBJ1-3	TRBV18	TGTGCCAGCTCACCAGAACAGGTGTCTGGAAACACCATATATTTT	CASSPEQVSGNTIYF
NA	once	TRBJ2-3	TRBV5-6	TGTGCCAGCAGCTTGTGGGCTAGCAGCATCACAGATACGCAGTATTTT	CASSLWASSITDTQYF
TRBD1	NA	TRBJ1-2	TRBV7-6	TGTGCCAGCAGCTTTATAGGACAGGGGGCAAATGGCTACACCTTC	CASSFIGQGANGYTF
NA	NA	TRBJ1-4	TRBV7-9	TGTGCCAGCAGCCTAAGCACTCCCGGGGAAAAACTGTTTTTT	CASSLSTPGEKLFF
NA	NA	TRBJ1-1	TRBV7-8	TGTGCCAGCAGCTTAGGCCCCGAGGGCACTGAAGCTTTCTTT	CASSLGPEGTEAFF
TRBD2	NA	TRBJ2-2	TRBV30	TGTGCCTGGAGTCGCGGGGGGCGTATCACCGGGGAGCTGTTTTTT	CAWSRGGRITGELFF
TRBD1	few	TRBJ1-5	TRBV4-1	TGCGCCAGCAGCCAAGATTGGGGCAGGGGGGCATATAGCAATCAGCCCCAGCATTTT	CASSQDWGRGAYSNQPQHF
TRBD1	NA	TRBJ1-5	TRBV3-1/TRBV3-2	TGTGCCAGCAGCGCTAGCACGACAGGGGGCAGGAGCAATCAGCCCCAGCATTTT	CASSASTTGGRSNQPQHF
NA	NA	TRBJ1-1	TRBV3-1/TRBV3-2	TGTGCCAGCAGCCAAGTTCGAGCTGAAGCTTTCTTT	CASSQVRAEAFF
TRBD1	once	TRBJ1-2	TRBV28	TGTGCCAGCAGTTTAACAGGGGGTTACTATGGCTACACCTTC	CASSLTGGYYGYTF
TRBD1	NA	TRBJ1-3	TRBV19	TGTGCCAGTAGTAGGGACAGGGGAACTGGAAACACCATATATTTT	CASSRDRGTGNTIYF
TRBD1	NA	TRBJ1-3	TRBV24-1	TGTGCCACCAGTGACCCGGGACAGAAAATGGTGTCTGGAAACACCATATATTTT	CATSDPGQKMVSGNTIYF
NA	once	TRBJ2-1	TRBV5-5	TGTGCCAGCAGCTTGAGCAGGGGTTCCTACAATGAGCAGTTCTTC	CASSLSRGSYNEQFF
NA	NA	TRBJ1-1	TRBV5-1	TGCGCCAGCAGTGGTGGAGGCACTGAAGCTTTCTTT	CASSGGGTEAFF
NA	NA	TRBJ1-5	TRBV6-1	TGTGCCAGCAGTGAAGCGACGAGGTTCGGAAATCAGCCCCAGCATTTT	CASSEATRFGNQPQHF
NA	once	TRBJ1-5	TRBV7-9	TGTGCCAGCAGCTTAGATAGGGGGCAGCCCCAGCATTTT	CASSLDRGQPQHF
TRBD1	NA	TRBJ2-7	TRBV7-2	TGTGCCAGCAGCTCACGGACAGGGAACTACGAGCAGTACTTC	CASSSRTGNYEQYF
TRBD1	NA	TRBJ1-2	TRBV27	TGTGCCAGCAGTAAACAGGGGGCTAACTATGGCTACACCTTC	CASSKQGANYGYTF
TRBD1	NA	TRBJ1-5	TRBV28	TGTGCCAGCGGGGGATTGAGGACAGGGGGCCGCAATCAGCCCCAGCATTTT	CASGGLRTGGRNQPQHF
NA	NA	TRBJ1-1	TRBV15	TGTGCCACCAGCAGAGTAGTGGGGGCAGGTAGCACTGAAGCTTTCTTT	CATSRVVGAGSTEAFF
NA	NA	TRBJ2-4	TRBV2	TGTGCCAGCAGTGAGTTCTCCGGGATAGATCAGTACTTC	CASSEFSGIDQYF